The source of this T cell receptor (beta chain) is a study of shared clonotypes between healthy human individuals. Looked up from germline, CDR1 is LNHDA and CDR2 is SQIVND (reference sequence). The CDR3 consists of 15 residues. Trimming took off 1 base at V and 5 bases at J, with 12 bases between the two ends. Assay: immunoSEQ multiplex PCR; the TCRdb copy retains only in-frame clones and omits some. The sample lists over a million clones, around 98.5% seen once, with about 0.34% in the top ten. This chain uses TRBV19 with TRBJ2-1, with D perhaps matching TRBD1 or TRBD2 (6 bases each). The sequenced material came from naive CD4+ T cells sorted from blood. The sample's subset: CD45RA+ positively selected. This receptor was taken from a man in his thirties or forties in good health. The CDR3 DNA is TGTGCCAGTAGTATAGCGGGGGCAGGGAACAATGAGCAGTTCTTC. Translation gives CASSIAGAGNNEQFF.